This entry concerns a single T cell receptor beta chain. The sample originates from a study of T-cell reconstitution after alpha-beta-depleted transplantation in children. The authors prepared the TCRbeta library with unique molecular identifiers. TCRdb recomputed calls from the PCR reads with MiXCR, one row per CDR3 protein. Of approximately 230,000 distinct CDR3 sequences in the sample, 24% were seen once. From germline, CDR1 is SQVTM and CDR2 ANQGSEA. This CDR3 spans 12 amino acids. Trimming pared 7 bases from V and 7 bases from J, leaving 13 bases between. The sample in question was PBMCs, mostly from graft donor cells, obtained 360 days after TCRalphabeta/CD19-depleted stem cell transplant. The genes are TRBV29-1 and TRBJ2-2; maybe TRBD1 (5 bases). The origin of this receptor is a female patient aged 2-9 years who had a stem cell transplant for congenital amegakaryocytic thrombocytopenia, so the T cells may come from the graft donor. The chain's CDR3 is CSGRSGYGELFF. DNA for the CDR3: TGCAGCGGTCGATCAGGGTACGGGGAGCTGTTTTTT.